Sequencing of this T cell receptor beta chain was carried out in a study of blood T cell repertoires in COVID-19. The wider study: COVID-19 samples collected from the United States, Italy and Spain covered acute and convalescent phases.

The protocol was immunoSEQ multiplex PCR, while the TCRdb copy is restricted to in-frame clones and leaves out a portion. The sample contains roughly 400,000 clones, about 88% of which appear only once. The CDR3 runs to 15 residues. The V and J ends lost 3 bases and 0 bases respectively, with 10 bases between them. CDR1 and CDR2 from the germline V gene are SGDLS and YYNGEE. This TCR was sampled from a woman aged 18-35 years who had been exposed to COVID-19. The sequenced sample was PBMCs or T cells enriched from blood (not recorded which). This sequence joins TRBV9 and TRBJ1-3; possibly TRBD1 for D (6 bases). CDR3 amino acids: CASSEQGDSGNTIYF. The DNA of the CDR3 is TGTGCCAGCAGCGAACAGGGCGACTCTGGAAACACCATATATTTT.